Listed below are T cell receptor beta chains from one sample, sequenced in a study of T cells after yellow fever vaccination. One entry per CDR3 protein, called by TCRdb with MiXCR from the 5' RACE reads. The sample gives more than 95,000 distinct CDR3 sequences, around 6.7% of which show up once; roughly 2.5% is in the top ten. The sequences come from CD4+ T cells sorted from PBMCs, collected approximately 47 days after the first yellow fever vaccination. The receptor source for this set is a man aged 18 to 30 who received the YFV17D yellow fever vaccine. CDR3s include the opening cysteine and the closing phenylalanine or tryptophan. A D gene is named only where the DNA matches it firmly. Size values are once, few and many counts, or a class for expanded clones, and some rows have none.

TRBV7-2	once	.	TRBJ2-2	TGTGCCAGCAGCCCCGGGCTCTTCAGCGGGGAGCTGTTTTTT	CASSPGLFSGELFF
TRBV7-2	many	.	TRBJ2-3	TGTGCCAGCAGCTGGAGGGGGTTCTCTAGCACAGATACGCAGTATTTT	CASSWRGFSSTDTQYF
TRBV6-4	.	TRBD1	TRBJ2-3	TGTGCCAGCAGTGACTCGGGACAGGGTATCGATACGCAGTATTTT	CASSDSGQGIDTQYF
TRBV4-1	many	TRBD2	TRBJ2-3	TGCGCCAGCAGCCAGATACTAGCGGGGGACCCAGGGACGCAGTATTTT	CASSQILAGDPGTQYF
TRBV28	many	.	TRBJ1-1	TGTGCCAGCAGTTCCCCTGGGGCCCAGTTATTGAACACTGAAGCTTTCTTT	CASSSPGAQLLNTEAFF
TRBV9	many	.	TRBJ2-1	TGTGCCAGCAGCCCAAGATGGGGTACTGAGCAGTTCTTC	CASSPRWGTEQFF
TRBV12-3/TRBV12-4	many	TRBD1	TRBJ2-5	TGTGCCAGCAGGGGGACAGGGGAGTACCAAGAGACCCAGTACTTC	CASRGTGEYQETQYF
TRBV20-1	many	.	TRBJ2-7	TGCAGTGCTAGAGATGGGGGTTACTCCTACGAGCAGTACTTC	CSARDGGYSYEQYF
TRBV28	many	TRBD1	TRBJ1-1	TGTGCCAGCAGTTTAGACCGGACAGGGGATCGTGGAAAGGCTTTCTTT	CASSLDRTGDRGKAFF
TRBV6-2/TRBV6-3	many	.	TRBJ2-7	TGTGCCAGCACCCGGACCGGTCAGTCCTACGAGCAGTACTTC	CASTRTGQSYEQYF
TRBV18	few	.	TRBJ2-1	TGTGCCAGCGGACTTCGCGATCTCTCCTACAATGAGCAGTTCTTC	CASGLRDLSYNEQFF
TRBV5-1	few	TRBD2	TRBJ2-1	TGCGCCAGCAGCTTGAGAGTGGGACTAGCGGGGGGCGGTCTCTACAATGAGCAGTTCTTC	CASSLRVGLAGGGLYNEQFF
TRBV15	many	TRBD2	TRBJ2-4	TGTGCCACCAGAGTAGCGGGGGAAGCCAAAAACATTCAGTACTTC	CATRVAGEAKNIQYF
TRBV6-2/TRBV6-3	many	.	TRBJ2-3	TGTGCCAGCCTACGGGGGAGGACAGATACGCAGTATTTT	CASLRGRTDTQYF
TRBV7-2	.	.	TRBJ1-2	TGTGCCAGCAGCACGCCTTACCCTCCTGGCTACACCTTC	CASSTPYPPGYTF
TRBV11-3	many	.	TRBJ2-1	TGTGCCAGCAGCTTTGGGCCAGATTACAATGAGCAGTTCTTC	CASSFGPDYNEQFF
TRBV7-2	many	.	TRBJ2-3	TGTGCCAGCAGCTTAGTTTGGGAGCCCTTCCGTTTT	CASSLVWEPFRF
TRBV7-2	many	.	TRBJ1-1	TGTGCCAGCAGCTTGCAAGGGTACACTGAAGCTTTCTTT	CASSLQGYTEAFF
TRBV30	few	.	TRBJ1-5	TGTGCCTGGAGTAGACAGGGCAATCAGCCCCAGCATTTT	CAWSRQGNQPQHF
TRBV7-2	many	.	TRBJ1-1	TGTGCCAGCAGCCCCCTGGGGCCAGAAGCTTTCTTT	CASSPLGPEAFF
TRBV24-1	many	.	TRBJ1-1	TGTGCCACCAGTGCGGAATCGGGCGCTGAAGCTTTCTTT	CATSAESGAEAFF
TRBV4-3	.	.	TRBJ1-3	TGCGCCAGCAGCCAAAGGGTCTCACGCTCTGGAAACACCATATATTTT	CASSQRVSRSGNTIYF
TRBV30	many	TRBD2	TRBJ2-5	TGTGCCTGGGCGGGGGGAAGTGAGACCCAGTACTTC	CAWAGGSETQYF
TRBV20-1	many	TRBD1	TRBJ2-3	TGCAGTGCTAGAGATTTGGGACAGGGCACAGATACGCAGTATTTT	CSARDLGQGTDTQYF
TRBV24-1	.	TRBD1	TRBJ2-3	TGTGCCACCGAAAAGCCGGGGACAGGGAATGCAGATACGCAGTATTTT	CATEKPGTGNADTQYF
TRBV4-1	many	TRBD1	TRBJ2-7	TGCGCCAGCAGCTCACGGACAGGGCCGTTGGGCGAGCAGTACTTC	CASSSRTGPLGEQYF
TRBV5-6	many	.	TRBJ1-6	TGTGCCAGCAGCTTGCGGGGGTTAAATTCACCCCTCCACTTT	CASSLRGLNSPLHF
TRBV5-1	many	.	TRBJ2-5	TGCGCCAGCAGCCGAACCAGGGTAGAGGTAGAGACCCAGTACTTC	CASSRTRVEVETQYF
TRBV15	many	.	TRBJ2-2	TGTGCCACCAGCAGAGTGGTAATCACCGGGGAGCTGTTTTTT	CATSRVVITGELFF
TRBV4-3	.	.	TRBJ1-1	TGCGCCAGCAGCCAAGATCTTTTTGGACGGACAAACACTGAAGCTTTCTTT	CASSQDLFGRTNTEAFF
TRBV20-1	many	TRBD2	TRBJ2-3	TGCAGTGCAGAAGCGGGGGCCAGCACAGATACGCAGTATTTT	CSAEAGASTDTQYF
TRBV5-1	.	.	TRBJ2-2	TGCGCCAGCAGCTTGCGGGCCGGAGCAATCGGGGAGCTGTTTTTT	CASSLRAGAIGELFF
TRBV12-3/TRBV12-4	many	.	TRBJ1-4	TGTGCCAGCAGTTTTCAAACCGAAAAACTGTTTTTT	CASSFQTEKLFF
TRBV7-2	.	TRBD1	TRBJ2-7	TGTGCCAGCAGCTTAGCTGGGACAGGGCCCTACGAGCAGTACTTC	CASSLAGTGPYEQYF
TRBV7-2	many	.	TRBJ2-7	TGTGCCAGCAGCTTAGAACAGGTTAACGAGCAGTACTTC	CASSLEQVNEQYF
TRBV5-1	many	TRBD2	TRBJ2-3	TGCGCCAGCAGCGTTAGCGGGGGCTCTGATACGCAGTATTTT	CASSVSGGSDTQYF
TRBV7-8	many	TRBD2	TRBJ2-1	TGTGCCAGCACCCCCTGGCGGGGGGGCGCGTACGATGAGCAGTTCTTC	CASTPWRGGAYDEQFF
TRBV4-3	many	TRBD2	TRBJ2-3	TGCGCCAGCAGCCACCGCACGGGACTAGCGGGGGAAAGCACAGATACGCAGTATTTT	CASSHRTGLAGESTDTQYF
TRBV7-9	many	.	TRBJ1-1	TGTGCCAGCAGCTTAGGAAGGAGGGATGAGGCTTTCTTT	CASSLGRRDEAFF
TRBV18	many	.	TRBJ1-5	TGTGCCAGCTCAGAAACCGGGATGTCGGGCAATCAGCCCCAGCATTTT	CASSETGMSGNQPQHF
TRBV20-1	many	.	TRBJ1-3	TGCAGTGCCCGGGACTTCAACTCTGGAAACACCATATATTTT	CSARDFNSGNTIYF
TRBV5-1	many	TRBD2	TRBJ2-7	TGCGCCAGCAGCCGGACTAGCTCAAGCTCCTACGAGCAGTACTTC	CASSRTSSSSYEQYF
TRBV10-3	many	.	TRBJ2-2	TGTGCCATCAGTGACCGGGGGATAAACACCGGGGAGCTGTTTTTT	CAISDRGINTGELFF
TRBV5-5	many	.	TRBJ1-3	TGTGCCAGCAGCTTGTCCAGCTCTGGAAACACCATATATTTT	CASSLSSSGNTIYF
TRBV7-8	many	.	TRBJ1-2	TGTGCCAGCAGCTTGGGTCTTCGTCGGAGGGGCTACACCTTC	CASSLGLRRRGYTF
TRBV20-1	few	TRBD2	TRBJ2-1	TGCAGTGCTAGCGAAAAGCGGGGGGGCCTTTTGGACAATGAGCAGTTCTTC	CSASEKRGGLLDNEQFF
TRBV18	few	.	TRBJ2-6	TGTGCCAGCTCACCGGGCAGAGGTCCTGGGGCCAACGTCCTGACTTTC	CASSPGRGPGANVLTF
TRBV14	.	.	TRBJ1-1	TGTGCCAGCAGCCAATGGGAGGGGTCGACTGAAGCTTTCTTT	CASSQWEGSTEAFF
TRBV7-2	many	.	TRBJ2-3	TGTGCCAGCAGCCTGCGGGGACAGAGCACAGATACGCAGTATTTT	CASSLRGQSTDTQYF
TRBV9	many	.	TRBJ2-1	TGTGCCAGCAGCGTAGAGCCAGGACAGTTGTCTAATGAGCAGTTCTTC	CASSVEPGQLSNEQFF
TRBV7-2	many	TRBD1	TRBJ1-1	TGTGCCAGCAGCAATCGACAGGGGGACACTGAAGCTTTCTTT	CASSNRQGDTEAFF
TRBV3-1	many	.	TRBJ1-6	TGTGCCAGCAGCCAAGAAGGGTTTTCACCCCTCCACTTT	CASSQEGFSPLHF
TRBV27	many	.	TRBJ1-4	TGTGCCAGCAGTTTACGGTGGTCGACAGCCGCAACTAATGAAAAACTGTTTTTT	CASSLRWSTAATNEKLFF
TRBV2	many	TRBD2	TRBJ2-1	TGTGCCAGCACCTCACTCCCCCCGACTAGCGGGGGGCGTAATGAGCAGTTCTTC	CASTSLPPTSGGRNEQFF
TRBV6-5	many	.	TRBJ2-7	TGTGCCAGCAGTCCAGGTCGGCTCGAGCAGTACTTC	CASSPGRLEQYF
TRBV23-1	few	.	TRBJ2-7	TGCGCCAGCATGGGGGAAGGGGGACCCCTTTCCTACGAGCAGTACTTC	CASMGEGGPLSYEQYF
TRBV5-5	few	TRBD1	TRBJ2-2	TGTGCCAGCAGCTTTAGGGCCGGGACAGGGGATAGCGGGGAGCTGTTTTTT	CASSFRAGTGDSGELFF
TRBV5-1	many	.	TRBJ2-2	TGCGCCAGCAGCTTCGGGACGAGCGTAAACACCGGGGAGCTGTTTTTT	CASSFGTSVNTGELFF
TRBV5-4	.	.	TRBJ1-1	TGTGCCAGCAGCTTGGTGGCAGGGAGGAGAACTGAAGCTTTCTTT	CASSLVAGRRTEAFF